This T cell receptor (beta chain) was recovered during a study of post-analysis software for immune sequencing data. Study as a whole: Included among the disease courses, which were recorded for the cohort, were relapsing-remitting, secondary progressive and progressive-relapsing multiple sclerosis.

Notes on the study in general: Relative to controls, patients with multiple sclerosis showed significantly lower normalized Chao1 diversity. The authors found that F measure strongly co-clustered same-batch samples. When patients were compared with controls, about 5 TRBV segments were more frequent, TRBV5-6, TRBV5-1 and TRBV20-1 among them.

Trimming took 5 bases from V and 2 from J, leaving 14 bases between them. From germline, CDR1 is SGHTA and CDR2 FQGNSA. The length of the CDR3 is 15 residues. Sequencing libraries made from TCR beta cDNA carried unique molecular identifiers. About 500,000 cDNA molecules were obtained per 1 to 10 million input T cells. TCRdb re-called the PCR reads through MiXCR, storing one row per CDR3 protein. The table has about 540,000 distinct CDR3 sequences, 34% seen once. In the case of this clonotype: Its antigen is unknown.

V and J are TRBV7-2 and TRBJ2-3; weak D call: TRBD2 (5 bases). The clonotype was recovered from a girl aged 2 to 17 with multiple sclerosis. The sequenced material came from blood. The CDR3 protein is CASSGGGQHTDTQYF. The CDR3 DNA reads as TGTGCCAGCAGCGGAGGTGGGCAGCACACAGATACGCAGTATTTT.